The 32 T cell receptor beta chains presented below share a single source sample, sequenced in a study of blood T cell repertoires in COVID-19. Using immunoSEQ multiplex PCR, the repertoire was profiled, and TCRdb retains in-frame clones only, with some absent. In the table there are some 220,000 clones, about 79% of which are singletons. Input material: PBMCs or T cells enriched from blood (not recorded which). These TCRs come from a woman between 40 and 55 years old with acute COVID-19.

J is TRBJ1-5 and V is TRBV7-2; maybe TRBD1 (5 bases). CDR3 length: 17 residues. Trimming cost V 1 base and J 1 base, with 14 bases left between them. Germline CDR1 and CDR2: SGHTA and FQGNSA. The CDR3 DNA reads TGTGCCAGCAGCTTAGTTGGGGCTGGGCTAAGCAATCAGCCCCAGCATTTT. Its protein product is CASSLVGAGLSNQPQHF.

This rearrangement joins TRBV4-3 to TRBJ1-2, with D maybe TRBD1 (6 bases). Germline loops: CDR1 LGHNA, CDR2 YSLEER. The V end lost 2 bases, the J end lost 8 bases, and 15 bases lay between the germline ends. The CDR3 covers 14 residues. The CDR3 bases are TGCGCCAGCAGCCAATCAGGGGCTGCGGCGGGCTACACCTTC. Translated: CASSQSGAAAGYTF.

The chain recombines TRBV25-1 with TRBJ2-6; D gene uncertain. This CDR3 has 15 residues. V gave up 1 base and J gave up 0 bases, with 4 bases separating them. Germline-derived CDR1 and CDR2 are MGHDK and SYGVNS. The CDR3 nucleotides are TGTGCCAGCAGTGAATGGGCCTCTGGGGCCAACGTCCTGACTTTC. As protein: CASSEWASGANVLTF.

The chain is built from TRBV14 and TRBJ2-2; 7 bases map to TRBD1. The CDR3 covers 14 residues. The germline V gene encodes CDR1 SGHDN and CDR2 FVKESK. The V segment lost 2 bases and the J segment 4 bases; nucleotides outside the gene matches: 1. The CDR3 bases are TGTGCCAGCAGCCAAACAGGGGCCACCGGGGAGCTGTTTTTT. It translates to CASSQTGATGELFF.

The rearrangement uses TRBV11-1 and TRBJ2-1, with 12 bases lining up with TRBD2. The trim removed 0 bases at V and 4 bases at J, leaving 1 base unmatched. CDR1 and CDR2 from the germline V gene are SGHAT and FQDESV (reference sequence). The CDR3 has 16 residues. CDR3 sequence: CASSLATSGGYNEQFF. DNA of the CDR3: TGTGCCAGCAGCTTAGCAACTAGCGGGGGGTACAATGAGCAGTTCTTC.

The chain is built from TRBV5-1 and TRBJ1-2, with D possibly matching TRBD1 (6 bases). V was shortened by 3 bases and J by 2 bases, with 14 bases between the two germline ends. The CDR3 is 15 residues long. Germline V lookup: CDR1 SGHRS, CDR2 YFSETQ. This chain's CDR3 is CASSWMGQQNYGYTF. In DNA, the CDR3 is TGCGCCAGCAGCTGGATGGGACAACAAAACTATGGCTACACCTTC. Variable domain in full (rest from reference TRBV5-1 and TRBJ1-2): KAGVTQTPRYLIKTRGQQVTLSCSPISGHRSVSWYQQTPGQGLQFLFEYFSETQRNKGNFPGRFSGRQFSNSRSEMNVSTLELGDSALYLCASSWMGQQNYGYTFGSGTRLTVV.

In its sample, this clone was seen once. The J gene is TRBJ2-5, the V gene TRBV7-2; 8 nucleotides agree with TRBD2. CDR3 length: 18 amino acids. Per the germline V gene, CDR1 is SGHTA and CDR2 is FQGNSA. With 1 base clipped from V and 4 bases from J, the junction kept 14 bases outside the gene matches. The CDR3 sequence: CASSLGPLSAGGVETQYF. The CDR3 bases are TGTGCCAGCAGCTTAGGACCTCTTTCCGCGGGAGGCGTAGAGACCCAGTACTTC.

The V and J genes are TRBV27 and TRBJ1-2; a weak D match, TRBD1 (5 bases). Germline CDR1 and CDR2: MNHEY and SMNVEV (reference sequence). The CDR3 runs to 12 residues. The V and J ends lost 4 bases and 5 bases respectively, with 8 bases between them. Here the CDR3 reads CASSSGQYGYTF. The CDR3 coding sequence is TGTGCCAGCAGTTCAGGACAATATGGCTACACCTTC.

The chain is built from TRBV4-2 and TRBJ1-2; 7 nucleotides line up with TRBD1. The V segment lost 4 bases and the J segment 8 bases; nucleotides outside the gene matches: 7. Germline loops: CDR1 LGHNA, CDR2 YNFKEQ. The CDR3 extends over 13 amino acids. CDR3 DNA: TGTGCCAGCAGCCCTCGGGACAGAGACGGCTACACCTTC. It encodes CASSPRDRDGYTF.

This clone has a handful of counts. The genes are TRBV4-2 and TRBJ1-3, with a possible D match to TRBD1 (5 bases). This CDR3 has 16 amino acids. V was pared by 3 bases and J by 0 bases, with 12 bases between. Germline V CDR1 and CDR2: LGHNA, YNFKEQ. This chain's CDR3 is CASSQEGYSSGNTIYF. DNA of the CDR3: TGTGCCAGCAGCCAGGAGGGGTACTCCTCTGGAAACACCATATATTTT.

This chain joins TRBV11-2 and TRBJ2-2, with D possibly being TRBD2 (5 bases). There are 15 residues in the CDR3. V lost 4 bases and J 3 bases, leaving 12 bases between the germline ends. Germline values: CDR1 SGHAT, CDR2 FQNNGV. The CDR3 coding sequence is TGTGCCAGCAGCTCATGGCCGAGGGACACCGGGGAGCTGTTTTTT. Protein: CASSSWPRDTGELFF.

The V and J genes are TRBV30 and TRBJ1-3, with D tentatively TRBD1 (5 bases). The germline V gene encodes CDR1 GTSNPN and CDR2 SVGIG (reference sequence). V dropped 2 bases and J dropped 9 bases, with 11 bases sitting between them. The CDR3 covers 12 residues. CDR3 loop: CAWSRGQITIYF. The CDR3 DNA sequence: TGTGCCTGGAGTAGGGGCCAAATCACCATATATTTT.

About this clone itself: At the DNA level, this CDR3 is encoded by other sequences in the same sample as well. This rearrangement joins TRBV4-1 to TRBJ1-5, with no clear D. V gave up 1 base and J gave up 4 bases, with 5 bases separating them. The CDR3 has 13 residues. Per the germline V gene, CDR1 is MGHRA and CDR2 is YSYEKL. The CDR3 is CASSQAVNQPQHF. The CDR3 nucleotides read TGCGCCAGCAGCCAAGCCGTTAATCAGCCCCAGCATTTT.

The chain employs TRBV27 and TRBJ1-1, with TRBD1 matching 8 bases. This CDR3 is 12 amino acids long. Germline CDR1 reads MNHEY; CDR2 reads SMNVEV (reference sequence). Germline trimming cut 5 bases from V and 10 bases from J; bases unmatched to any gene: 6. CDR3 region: CASSKDRVSAFF. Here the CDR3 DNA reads TGTGCCAGCAGTAAGGACAGGGTCTCAGCTTTCTTT.

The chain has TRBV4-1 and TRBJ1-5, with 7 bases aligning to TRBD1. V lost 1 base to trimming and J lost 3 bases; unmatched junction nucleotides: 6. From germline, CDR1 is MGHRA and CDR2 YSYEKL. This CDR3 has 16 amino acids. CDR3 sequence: CASSQAGTVPNQPQHF. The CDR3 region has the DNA TGCGCCAGCAGCCAAGCCGGGACAGTCCCCAATCAGCCCCAGCATTTT.

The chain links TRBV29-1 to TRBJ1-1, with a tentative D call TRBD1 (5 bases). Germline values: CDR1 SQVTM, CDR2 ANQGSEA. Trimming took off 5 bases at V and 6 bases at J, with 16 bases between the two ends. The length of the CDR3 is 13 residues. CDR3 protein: CSVSKGGGAEAFF. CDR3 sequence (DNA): TGCAGCGTTAGTAAGGGTGGAGGGGCTGAAGCTTTCTTT. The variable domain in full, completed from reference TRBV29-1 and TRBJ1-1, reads SAVISQKPSRDICQRGTSLTIQCQVDSQVTMMFWYRQQPGQSLTLIATANQGSEATYESGFVIDKFPISRPNLTFSTLTVSNMSPEDSSIYLCSVSKGGGAEAFFGQGTRLTVV.

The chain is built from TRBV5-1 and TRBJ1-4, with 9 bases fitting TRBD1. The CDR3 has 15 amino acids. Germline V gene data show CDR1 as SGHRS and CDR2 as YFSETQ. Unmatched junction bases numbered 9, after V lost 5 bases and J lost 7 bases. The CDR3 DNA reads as TGCGCCAGCAGATCGGGACAGGGATTTGGTGAAAAACTGTTTTTT. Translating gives CASRSGQGFGEKLFF.

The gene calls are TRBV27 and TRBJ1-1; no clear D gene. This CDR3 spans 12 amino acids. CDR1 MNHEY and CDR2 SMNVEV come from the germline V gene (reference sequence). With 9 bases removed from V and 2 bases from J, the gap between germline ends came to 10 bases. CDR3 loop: CASSTFNTEAFF. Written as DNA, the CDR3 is TGTGCCAGTTCGACTTTCAACACTGAAGCTTTCTTT.

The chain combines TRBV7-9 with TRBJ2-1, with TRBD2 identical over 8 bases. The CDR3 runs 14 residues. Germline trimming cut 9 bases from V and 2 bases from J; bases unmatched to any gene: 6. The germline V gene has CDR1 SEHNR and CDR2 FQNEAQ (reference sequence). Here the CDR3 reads CARGREGPYNEQFF. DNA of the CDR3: TGTGCCAGGGGCCGGGAGGGCCCCTACAATGAGCAGTTCTTC.

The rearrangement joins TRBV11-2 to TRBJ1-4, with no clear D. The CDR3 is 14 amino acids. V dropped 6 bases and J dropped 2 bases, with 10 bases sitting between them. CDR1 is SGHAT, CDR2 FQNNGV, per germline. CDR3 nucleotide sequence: TGTGCCAGCAGACCGACAAGGACTAATGAAAAACTGTTTTTT. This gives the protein CASRPTRTNEKLFF.

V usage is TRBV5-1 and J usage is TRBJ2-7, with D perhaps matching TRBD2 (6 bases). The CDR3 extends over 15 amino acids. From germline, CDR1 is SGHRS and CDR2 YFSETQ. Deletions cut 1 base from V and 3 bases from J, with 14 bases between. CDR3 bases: TGCGCCAGCAGCTTGTCCGGGGGTGGGCACTACGAGCAGTACTTC. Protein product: CASSLSGGGHYEQYF.

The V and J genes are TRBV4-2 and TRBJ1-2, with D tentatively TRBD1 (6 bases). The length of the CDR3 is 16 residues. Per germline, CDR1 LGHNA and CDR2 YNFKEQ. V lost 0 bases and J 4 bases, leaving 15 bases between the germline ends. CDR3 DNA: TGTGCCAGCAGCCAAGAAACGTCACAGGGCACCTATGGCTACACCTTC. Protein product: CASSQETSQGTYGYTF.

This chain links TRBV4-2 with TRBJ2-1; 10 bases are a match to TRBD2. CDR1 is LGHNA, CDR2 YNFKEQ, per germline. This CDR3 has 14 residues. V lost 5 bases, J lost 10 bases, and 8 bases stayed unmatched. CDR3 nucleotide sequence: TGTGCCAGCAGCAACTTAGCGGGGGGTCAAGAGCAGTTCTTC. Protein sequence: CASSNLAGGQEQFF.

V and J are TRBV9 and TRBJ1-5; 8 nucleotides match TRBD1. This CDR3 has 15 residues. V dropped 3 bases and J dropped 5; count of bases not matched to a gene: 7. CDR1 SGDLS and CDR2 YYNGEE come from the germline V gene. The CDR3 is CASSADGTGDQPQHF. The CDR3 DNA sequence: TGTGCCAGCAGCGCTGACGGGACAGGAGATCAGCCCCAGCATTTT.

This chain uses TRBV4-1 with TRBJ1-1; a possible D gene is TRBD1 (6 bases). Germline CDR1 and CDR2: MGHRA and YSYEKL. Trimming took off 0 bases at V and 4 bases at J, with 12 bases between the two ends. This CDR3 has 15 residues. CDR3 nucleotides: TGCGCCAGCAGCCAAGAATACAGGGTGAGCACTGAAGCTTTCTTT. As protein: CASSQEYRVSTEAFF.

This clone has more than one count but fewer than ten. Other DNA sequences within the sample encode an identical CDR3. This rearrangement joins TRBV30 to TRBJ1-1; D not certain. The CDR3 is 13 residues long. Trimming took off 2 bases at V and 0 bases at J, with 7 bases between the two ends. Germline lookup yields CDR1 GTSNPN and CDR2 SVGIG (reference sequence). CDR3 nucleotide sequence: TGTGCCTGGAGTAGTACGGTGAACACTGAAGCTTTCTTT. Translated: CAWSSTVNTEAFF. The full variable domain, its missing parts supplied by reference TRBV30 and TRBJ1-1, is SQTIHQWPATLVQPVGSPLSLECTVEGTSNPNLYWYRQAAGRGLQLLFYSVGIGQISSEVPQNLSASRPQDRQFILSSKKLLLSDSGFYLCAWSSTVNTEAFFGQGTRLTVV.

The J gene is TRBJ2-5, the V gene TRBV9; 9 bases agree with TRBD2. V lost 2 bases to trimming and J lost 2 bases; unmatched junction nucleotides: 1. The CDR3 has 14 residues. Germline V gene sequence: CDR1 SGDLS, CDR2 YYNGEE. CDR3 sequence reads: CASSVSGGQETQYF. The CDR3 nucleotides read TGTGCCAGCAGCGTTAGCGGGGGACAAGAGACCCAGTACTTC.

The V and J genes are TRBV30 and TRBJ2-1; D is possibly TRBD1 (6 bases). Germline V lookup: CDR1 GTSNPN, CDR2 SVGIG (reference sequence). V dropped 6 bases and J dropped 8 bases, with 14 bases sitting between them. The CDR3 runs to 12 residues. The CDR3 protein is CACSLGGYEQFF. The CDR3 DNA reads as TGTGCCTGTTCGCTAGGGGGATATGAGCAGTTCTTC.

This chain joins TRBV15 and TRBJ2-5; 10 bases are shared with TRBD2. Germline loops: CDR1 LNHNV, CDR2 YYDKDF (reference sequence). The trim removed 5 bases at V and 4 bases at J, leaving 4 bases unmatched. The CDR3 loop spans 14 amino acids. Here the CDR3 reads CATSPGLARETQYF. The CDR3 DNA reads TGTGCCACCAGCCCGGGACTAGCGCGAGAGACCCAGTACTTC.

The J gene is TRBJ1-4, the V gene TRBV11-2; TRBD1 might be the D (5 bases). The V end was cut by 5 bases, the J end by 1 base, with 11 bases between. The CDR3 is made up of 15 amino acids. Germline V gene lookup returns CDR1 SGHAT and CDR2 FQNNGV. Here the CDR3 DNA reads TGTGCCAGCAGCCGACCGGGGGGAACTAATGAAAAACTGTTTTTT. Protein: CASSRPGGTNEKLFF.

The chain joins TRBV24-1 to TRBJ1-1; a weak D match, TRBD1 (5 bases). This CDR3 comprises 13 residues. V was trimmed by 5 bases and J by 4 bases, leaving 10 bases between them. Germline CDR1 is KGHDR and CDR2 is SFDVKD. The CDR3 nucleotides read TGTGCCACCAGTGGGCAGGGTTTCACTGAAGCTTTCTTT. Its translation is CATSGQGFTEAFF.

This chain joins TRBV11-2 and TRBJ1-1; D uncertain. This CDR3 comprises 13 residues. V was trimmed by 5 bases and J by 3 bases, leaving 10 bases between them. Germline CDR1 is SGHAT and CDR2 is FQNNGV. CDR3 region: CASSQEVHTEAFF. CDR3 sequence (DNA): TGTGCCAGCAGCCAGGAGGTTCACACTGAAGCTTTCTTT.